Each of the 7 T cell receptor beta chains below was sequenced from the same sample in a study of CD8+CD57+ T cells in acquired aplastic anemia. Genomic DNA acted as the template from which TCR beta VDJ combination and CDR3 sequence profiling were carried out. TCRdb processed the reads anew with MiXCR; each CDR3 protein has one entry. The table records 200,000 to 300,000 distinct CDR3 sequences, approximately 82% of them present only once. Those patients picked for sequencing had displayed CD8+CD57+ cell expansion on flow cytometry. The sequenced sample was sorted CD4+, CD8+, or CD8+CD57+ T cells (not recorded which) from PBMCs. The source is a human donor with aplastic anemia.

As to this clonotype: The junction and the germline gene differ at one end; a read error may be behind it. The V and J genes are TRBV7-3 and TRBJ2-5; 7 bases fit TRBD2. The CDR3 has 14 amino acids. Per the germline V gene, CDR1 is SGHTA and CDR2 is FQGTGA. This chain's CDR3 is CATSMASGSADTQF. The DNA of the CDR3 is TGTGCCACCAGCATGGCTAGCGGCAGTGCAGATACGCAGTTC.

The V call is TRBV7-6, the J call TRBJ2-5; D not certain. Trimming stripped 5 bases from V and 2 bases from J, with 12 bases between. This CDR3 is built from 14 residues. In germline, CDR1 is SGHVS, CDR2 FNYEAQ. The CDR3 DNA sequence: TGTGCCAGCAGCCTGACTTATAGGCAAGAGACCCAGTACTTC. Translated: CASSLTYRQETQYF.

V is TRBV7-9 and J is TRBJ1-2; D unresolved. V gave up 7 bases and J gave up 10 bases, with 25 bases separating them. The CDR3 is made up of 15 amino acids. CDR1 is SEHNR, CDR2 FQNEAQ, per germline (reference sequence). Here the CDR3 DNA reads TGTGCCAGCACAAGAAAGGCCAACGCCGTCGAACACTACACCTTC. The encoded protein is CASTRKANAVEHYTF.

This chain links TRBV6-4 with TRBJ2-7; tentatively, D is TRBD2 (5 bases). Deletions cut 6 bases from V and 1 base from J, with 19 bases between. Looked up from germline, CDR1 is MRHNA and CDR2 is SNTAGT. The CDR3 length is 16 residues. The CDR3, as DNA: TGTGCCAGCAGCCCCTACGGGGTAGCCCTTTCCTACGAGCAGTACGTC. Translation: CASSPYGVALSYEQYV.

The chain carries TRBV7-6 and TRBJ2-7, with no clear D. The germline V and J ends were trimmed by 2 bases and 1 base, with 21 bases remaining between them. This CDR3 is built from 18 residues. Per germline, CDR1 SGHVS and CDR2 FNYEAQ. The CDR3, as DNA: TGTGCCAGCAGCTTACCCCCCGGCACAAAAGCCCTTTCCTACGAGCAGTACGTC. Its translation: CASSLPPGTKALSYEQYV.

V gene TRBV7-2 combines with J gene TRBJ2-1, with TRBD2 matching over 8 bases. Losses at the gene ends were 5 bases for V and 10 bases for J; bases not matched to a gene: 16. CDR3 length equals 16 residues. Per the germline V gene, CDR1 is SGHTA and CDR2 is FQGNSA. CDR3 sequence: CASSILADSDSEEQFF. CDR3 nucleotides: TGTGCCAGCAGCATACTAGCGGACTCCGACAGCGAGGAGCAGTTCTTC.

Details on this clonotype: The conserved phenylalanine or tryptophan is not found at the CDR3 terminus, so this likely reflects a read error. The genes are TRBV2 and TRBJ1-5; D not resolved. Germline assignment: CDR1 SNHLY and CDR2 FYNNEI. CDR3 size: 16 residues. The V end lost 4 bases, the J end lost 12 bases, and 25 bases lay between the germline ends. CDR3 sequence reads: CASSVVGMNEQLLQHV. CDR3 nucleotides: TGTGCCAGCAGTGTAGTGGGGATGAATGAGCAGCTCCTCCAGCATGTT.